The sequence of this T cell receptor (beta chain) was determined in a study of cytomegalovirus exposure and HLA in healthy donors. Germline V CDR1 and CDR2: MDHEN, SYDVKM. The CDR3 runs 16 residues. V trimming: 3 bases; J trimming: 10 bases; junction bases outside the gene matches: 10. Primers included in the PCR were 60 Vbeta and 13 Jbeta primers. TCRdb's table, derived via immunoSEQ multiplex PCR, lists solely in-frame clones and lacks some. In the table there are some 150,000 clones, 82% of which are singletons. Sequencing used PBMCs. This sequence originates from a man aged 18 to 35 in good health and CMV-seropositive. V usage is TRBV28 and J usage is TRBJ2-6, with 9 bases matching TRBD1. CDR3 sequence: CASSFSGQGPQNVLTF. The CDR3 DNA is TGTGCCAGCAGTTTTTCGGGACAGGGCCCCCAGAACGTCCTGACTTTC.